The present entry profiles one TCR beta chain with its context. Under the authors' procedure: Reference gene primer amplification yielded estimated nucleated cell counts. Sequencing was performed with immunoSEQ multiplex PCR; in TCRdb, only in-frame clones are kept and a portion is missing. V and J calls and clone size are those listed in that table; D and trimming were worked out from the DNA. The data show more than 40,000 clones, 86% seen once. Germline V gene lookup returns CDR1 LGHDT and CDR2 YNNKEL (reference sequence). This CDR3 spans 16 amino acids. Trimming removed 4 bases from V and 3 bases from J, with 17 bases in between. These data belong to a study of blood T cell repertoires in COVID-19. Clinical histories supplied by participants themselves formed the basis of cohort assignment.

This TCR was recovered from a woman between 50 and 59 years old who had recovered from COVID-19. Sequenced: PBMCs or T cells enriched from blood (not recorded which). This chain joins TRBV3-1 (or the pseudogene TRBV3-2) and TRBJ2-3; D gene unclear. CDR3 amino acids: CASSPGSPSSTDTQYF. CDR3 in DNA: TGTGCCAGCAGCCCTGGGTCTCCTAGTTCGACAGATACGCAGTATTTT.